This T cell receptor (beta chain) was captured in a study of early T cells in non-severe SARS-CoV-2 infection. Study-wide background: From unsorted whole blood, bulk RNA was sequenced, and the chains remained unpaired.

TCRdb re-derived calls from the 5' RACE reads in MiXCR, one entry per CDR3 protein. The table shows approximately 71,000 distinct CDR3 sequences, with around 11% occurring only once. Points on this clonotype: Its antigen is unidentified.

General study points: Reliance on VDJdb matching favored anti-spike CD8 responses; private and CD4 specificities were missed.

V lost 4 bases and J 1 base, leaving 17 bases between the germline ends. The CDR3 extends over 16 amino acids. CDR1 is SGHAT and CDR2 is FQNNGV in the germline V gene. The chain carries TRBV11-2 and TRBJ2-7, with a weak D call TRBD1 (5 bases). Sequenced material: whole blood, taken at baseline. The TCR sequence derives from an adult who was a healthcare worker with PCR-confirmed SARS-CoV-2 infection or an uninfected control (not recorded which). In nucleotides, the CDR3 is TGTGCCAGCAGCTCCCAGGGCAGGGATGGGTCCTACGAGCAGTACTTC. It translates to CASSSQGRDGSYEQYF.